The rows below give T cell receptor beta chains drawn from one sample of a study of cytomegalovirus exposure and HLA in healthy donors. Clones were read by immunoSEQ multiplex PCR, and TCRdb kept only the in-frame ones, dropping some. The sample records 130,000 to 150,000 clones, 78% being singletons. The material sequenced was PBMCs. The receptors shown here come from a male donor in good health and CMV-seronegative. Both conserved end residues are part of each CDR3. The D gene is left open where the match is weak. A row's size may be missing; if present it is once, few, many or a size class.

>NA|NA|TRBV5-5|TRBJ1-2
TGTGCCAGCAGCTTGGGGGGACTGGAACCTAACTATGGCTACACCTTC
CASSLGGLEPNYGYTF
>TRBD1|NA|TRBV29-1|TRBJ1-1
TGCAGCGTTGACTTTTCTAGTGGGACAGGGGACACTGAAGCTTTCTTT
CSVDFSSGTGDTEAFF
>TRBD2|NA|TRBV7-3|TRBJ2-3
TGTGCCAGCAGCGTAGGGACTAGACCCCTCCCAACAGATACGCAGTATTTT
CASSVGTRPLPTDTQYF
>TRBD2|NA|TRBV4-2|TRBJ2-1
TGTGCCAGCCGCCCGCTAGCGGGAGATCTTGAGCAGTTCTTC
CASRPLAGDLEQFF
>TRBD1|NA|TRBV30|TRBJ2-6
TGTGCCTGGAGTGTATGGGGGACAGGGAGCTCTGGGGCCAACGTCCTGACTTTC
CAWSVWGTGSSGANVLTF
>TRBD1|NA|TRBV5-1|TRBJ2-7
TGCGCCAGCAGCGCCCCGGGACAGGGGTACGAGCAGTACTTC
CASSAPGQGYEQYF
>TRBD1|NA|TRBV30|TRBJ1-2
TGTGCCTGGAGAGCTCCGGGACAGGGGTATGGCTACACCTTC
CAWRAPGQGYGYTF
>NA|few|TRBV5-4|TRBJ1-1
TGTGCCAGCAGCCCAGGACAGATTGGGAACACTGAAGCTTTCTTT
CASSPGQIGNTEAFF
>TRBD1|few|TRBV10-2|TRBJ2-7
TGCGCCAGCAGACGGGACAGCGCTGACGAGCAGTACTTC
CASRRDSADEQYF
>TRBD1|NA|TRBV5-1|TRBJ1-2
TGCGCCAGCAGCTTCAAGGGACAGGGCGCGGATGGCTACACCTTC
CASSFKGQGADGYTF
>NA|NA|TRBV5-1|TRBJ2-2
TGCGCCAGCAGCTTGGAGGGACACTCCGGGGAGCTGTTTTTT
CASSLEGHSGELFF
>TRBD2|once|TRBV27|TRBJ2-5
TGTGCCAGCAGTTTTAGCGGGTACCAAGAGACCCAGTACTTC
CASSFSGYQETQYF
>NA|few|TRBV5-6|TRBJ1-2
TGTGCCAGCAGCTTGGATTGGGGGGGTACTAACTATGGCTACACCTTC
CASSLDWGGTNYGYTF
>NA|once|TRBV5-4|TRBJ2-1
TGTGCCAGCATCGACAGAGAACGCTACAATGAGCAGTTCTTC
CASIDRERYNEQFF
>TRBD1|NA|TRBV6-5|TRBJ1-2
TGTGCCAGCAGTGGACAGGGCAGTGCTTCGGGCTACACCTTC
CASSGQGSASGYTF
>TRBD2|NA|TRBV19|TRBJ2-1
TGTGCCAGTAGTATTCAAGAGGGAGGGCCTGGAGAGCAGTTCTTC
CASSIQEGGPGEQFF
>TRBD2|NA|TRBV4-3|TRBJ2-1
TGCGCCAGCAGCCCCGGGACTAGCGGGGCCCATCTCCGGTTCTTC
CASSPGTSGAHLRFF
>TRBD2|NA|TRBV11-3|TRBJ2-7
TGTGCCAGCAGCCTAAGCGGGAGGGACCACGAGCAGTACTTC
CASSLSGRDHEQYF
>TRBD2|NA|TRBV30|TRBJ2-3
TGTGCCTGGAGTATGAGCGGGGGCACAGATACGCAGTATTTT
CAWSMSGGTDTQYF
>NA|NA|TRBV18|TRBJ2-7
TGTGCCAGCTCACCACGAATACAGCGGGAGCAGTACTTC
CASSPRIQREQYF
>NA|NA|TRBV14|TRBJ2-6
TGTGCCAGCAGCCAAGTTTTGGGCCGCTCTGGGGCCAACGTCCTGACTTTC
CASSQVLGRSGANVLTF
>TRBD1|NA|TRBV4-3|TRBJ2-3
TGCGCCAGCGCCCAGGGGGCGCACACAGATACGCAGTATTTT
CASAQGAHTDTQYF
>NA|NA|TRBV29-1|TRBJ2-5
TGCAGCGCAGACTGGAGAGCGGAGACCCAGTACTTC
CSADWRAETQYF
>NA|NA|TRBV7-9|TRBJ1-1
TGTTCCAGCAGCTTATTAGAAGCTTTCTTT
CSSSLLEAFF
>NA|NA|TRBV6-1|TRBJ2-7
TGTGCCAGCAGTGAATCGGGAACGGTCTGGTACGAGCAGTACTTC
CASSESGTVWYEQYF
>TRBD2|NA|TRBV29-1|TRBJ2-5
TGCAGCGTTGTGCCGGGACTAGCGGGGGTTAAAGAGACCCAGTACTTC
CSVVPGLAGVKETQYF
>TRBD2|NA|TRBV9|TRBJ2-2
TGTGCCAGCAGCGTTGGGACTAGCGGGGTGAACACCGGGGAGCTGTTTTTT
CASSVGTSGVNTGELFF
>TRBD2|few|TRBV6-4|TRBJ2-1
TGTGCCAGCAGTGTGGGGCGGGAGGCGGTCCATGAGCAGTTCTTC
CASSVGREAVHEQFF
>TRBD2|NA|TRBV6-1|TRBJ2-7
TGTGCCAGCAGTGTAGTAGCGGGAGGGCTCGACGAGCAGTACTTC
CASSVVAGGLDEQYF
>TRBD1|NA|TRBV12-5|TRBJ1-2
TGTGCTAGTGGTGCCCGACAGGGAGGCTATGGCTACACCTTC
CASGARQGGYGYTF
>NA|NA|TRBV7-9|TRBJ2-7
TGTGCCAGCAGCGCCGGACAGACATCGGTCAACGAGCAGTACTTC
CASSAGQTSVNEQYF
>TRBD1|NA|TRBV5-1|TRBJ1-1
TGCGCCAGCAGCTTGGCGCTAGGGGGCAGTGAGGCTTTCTTT
CASSLALGGSEAFF